Presented here are 31 T cell receptor beta chains from one specimen sequenced in a study of shared clonotypes between healthy human individuals. In the naive CD8 group, cells lacked CD45RO and were positively selected for CCR7, so terminally differentiated effector memory CD45RA+ cells were left out. This table comes from immunoSEQ multiplex PCR, and its TCRdb copy is limited to in-frame clones, with some not included. The sample lists approximately 600,000 clones; roughly 95% were seen once. Sequencing input: naive CD8+ T cells sorted from blood. These receptors were taken from a young woman in good health.

The gene calls are TRBV2 and TRBJ2-5, with a tentative D call TRBD2 (5 bases). The J call may be in error: the DNA end matches TRBJ2-7 better. The CDR3 covers 16 residues. Germline lookup yields CDR1 SNHLY and CDR2 FYNNEI. The CDR3 sequence: CASSDGGPAQHYEQYF. Here the CDR3 DNA reads TGTGCCAGCAGTGACGGCGGGCCGGCACAGCACTACGAGCAGTACTTC.

CDR3 protein: CSVEGGGANTGELFF. CDR3 bases: TGCAGCGTTGAGGGGGGTGGGGCGAACACCGGGGAGCTGTTTTTT. The chain is built from TRBV29-1 and TRBJ2-2, with a tentative D call TRBD2 (6 bases). The CDR3 loop spans 15 amino acids. The germline CDR1 and CDR2 sequences are SQVTM and ANQGSEA. V gave up 3 bases and J gave up 0 bases, with 11 bases separating them.

The chain employs TRBV4-2 and TRBJ1-5, with D unresolved. Trimming left V 0 bases short and J 4 bases short, with 10 bases between. The germline V gene has CDR1 LGHNA and CDR2 YNFKEQ. The CDR3 covers 15 residues. The CDR3 DNA is TGTGCCAGCAGCCAAGATGGGGATACTAATCAGCCCCAGCATTTT. This gives the protein CASSQDGDTNQPQHF.

The chain couples TRBV28 to TRBJ2-2; 13 positions match TRBD2. Germline V gives CDR1 MDHEN, CDR2 SYDVKM. After removal of 6 bases from V and 6 bases from J, the junction contained 4 bases not matched to a gene. This CDR3 spans 15 amino acids. CDR3 sequence reads: CASRSGLAGAGELFF. The CDR3, as DNA: TGTGCCAGCAGGTCTGGACTAGCGGGAGCCGGGGAGCTGTTTTTT.

The chain carries TRBV2 and TRBJ1-2; D uncertain. CDR3 size: 11 residues. Trimming left V 11 bases short and J 6 bases short, with 13 bases between. Per the germline V gene, CDR1 is SNHLY and CDR2 is FYNNEI. The CDR3 DNA reads TGTGCCGCCCCTAGCGAGGATGGCTACACCTTC. Its translation: CAAPSEDGYTF.

The rearrangement joins TRBV27 to TRBJ2-1; 7 bases map to TRBD1. The germline gives CDR1 MNHEY, CDR2 SMNVEV (reference sequence). J gave up 4 bases and V 4 bases, and 7 bases lay outside the gene matches. This CDR3 is built from 15 residues. CDR3 in amino acids: CASSSRDSIYNEQFF. The CDR3 DNA reads as TGTGCCAGCAGTTCCCGGGACAGTATTTACAATGAGCAGTTCTTC.

The V and J genes are TRBV18 and TRBJ1-2, with TRBD1 matching 9 bases. The CDR3 has 14 amino acids. The V segment lost 6 bases and the J segment 3 bases; nucleotides outside the gene matches: 5. Germline CDR1 and CDR2: KGHSH and LQKENI. The CDR3 loop is CASSPWTGDYGYTF. In DNA form, the CDR3 reads TGTGCCAGCTCCCCTTGGACAGGGGACTATGGCTACACCTTC.

J is TRBJ2-5 and V is TRBV5-5; 7 nucleotides match TRBD1. After removal of 4 bases from V and 5 bases from J, the junction contained 11 bases not matched to a gene. Germline V lookup: CDR1 SGHKS, CDR2 YYEKEE (reference sequence). The CDR3 sequence is 15 residues long. Here the CDR3 reads CASSRTQGTGETQYF. DNA for the CDR3: TGTGCCAGCAGCAGGACACAGGGGACGGGGGAGACCCAGTACTTC.

The chain is built from TRBV13 and TRBJ2-7; D might be TRBD1 (6 bases). The CDR3 sequence is 13 residues long. Germline V gene data show CDR1 as PRHDT and CDR2 as FYEKMQ (reference sequence). Deletions cut 6 bases from V and 0 bases from J, with 9 bases between. The CDR3 region is CASRHRASYEQYF. The DNA for the CDR3 is TGTGCCAGCAGGCACAGGGCCTCCTACGAGCAGTACTTC.

V usage is TRBV7-9 and J usage is TRBJ2-7; D not resolved. Germline values: CDR1 SEHNR, CDR2 FQNEAQ (reference sequence). Trimming removed 2 bases at V and 2 bases at J, with 10 bases between. This CDR3 has 14 amino acids. The DNA of the CDR3 is TGTGCCAGCAGCTTATTTTCTCGTCCCTACGAGCAGTACTTC. Its protein is CASSLFSRPYEQYF.

The chain carries TRBV29-1 and TRBJ2-1; tentatively, D is TRBD1 or TRBD2 (5 bases each). The germline V gene has CDR1 SQVTM and CDR2 ANQGSEA. The ends were cut back, 2 bases at V and 10 bases at J, with 12 bases in the middle. The CDR3 extends over 12 amino acids. Written as DNA, the CDR3 is TGCAGCGTTGAAAACGGGAAGGGGGAGCAGTTCTTC. Amino acid sequence: CSVENGKGEQFF.

This chain joins TRBV5-6 and TRBJ1-1; 9 nucleotides line up with TRBD1. This CDR3 is built from 14 residues. V lost 4 bases and J lost 5; bases outside the gene matches: 6. Germline-derived CDR1 and CDR2 are SGHDT and YYEEEE. CDR3 in DNA: TGTGCCAGCAGCAGAACAGGGGGCCGAACTGAAGCTTTCTTT. It specifies CASSRTGGRTEAFF.

J is TRBJ2-2 and V is TRBV6-1, with 10 positions matching TRBD2. V lost 5 bases and J lost 4; bases outside the gene matches: 1. This CDR3 comprises 14 residues. CDR1 MNHNS and CDR2 SASEGT come from the germline V gene. CDR3 coding DNA: TGTGCCAGCAGTAGCGGGAGGGCCACCGGGGAGCTGTTTTTT. This gives the protein CASSSGRATGELFF.

This clone was found once. The chain links TRBV11-2 to TRBJ2-1; no firm D call. CDR1 SGHAT and CDR2 FQNNGV come from the germline V gene. The CDR3 is 11 amino acids. Trimming shortened V by 3 bases and J by 9 bases, and 6 bases separated the two germline ends. This CDR3 reads CASSFGIEQFF. In DNA form, the CDR3 reads TGTGCCAGCAGCTTTGGTATTGAGCAGTTCTTC.

To note about this clone: The same CDR3 is also encoded by other DNA sequences in this sample. The chain links TRBV28 to TRBJ1-5; D is unresolved. This CDR3 comprises 13 residues. Germline-derived CDR1 and CDR2 are MDHEN and SYDVKM. The V and J ends lost 2 bases and 7 bases respectively, with 9 bases between them. CDR3 sequence (DNA): TGTGCCAGCAGTTTAGGGGTAGGGCAGCCCCAGCATTTT. Protein sequence: CASSLGVGQPQHF.

CDR3 in amino acids: CASSQEVQGTGGRQYF. The CDR3 nucleotides read TGCGCCAGCAGCCAAGAGGTACAGGGGACCGGGGGGAGGCAGTACTTC. This rearrangement joins TRBV4-1 to TRBJ2-7; D is possibly TRBD1 or TRBD2 (7 bases each). V lost 0 bases to trimming and J lost 9 bases, with 21 bases between them. The CDR3 loop spans 16 amino acids. The germline gives CDR1 MGHRA, CDR2 YSYEKL.

The V gene is TRBV28, the J gene TRBJ1-2; tentative D call: TRBD1 (5 bases). This CDR3 comprises 13 residues. Germline CDR1 is MDHEN and CDR2 is SYDVKM. The V end was cut by 6 bases, the J end by 4 bases, with 12 bases between. The CDR3 reads CASRGASSYGYTF. CDR3 DNA: TGTGCCAGCAGAGGGGCTTCCTCCTATGGCTACACCTTC.

V and J are TRBV9 and TRBJ1-2; TRBD1 aligns across 9 bases. The V and J ends lost 2 bases and 8 bases, in that order; junction bases with no gene match: 4. Germline CDR1 reads SGDLS; CDR2 reads YYNGEE. The CDR3 loop spans 13 amino acids. The CDR3 region is CASSVRTGEGYTF. The DNA for the CDR3 is TGTGCCAGCAGCGTGCGGACAGGGGAAGGCTACACCTTC.

The rearrangement links TRBV27 to TRBJ2-7; TRBD2 agrees at 9 bases. Germline assignment: CDR1 MNHEY and CDR2 SMNVEV (reference sequence). The CDR3 runs to 14 residues. The V gene end was trimmed by 6 bases and the J gene end by 3 bases; junction bases not matched to a gene: 6. The CDR3 DNA is TGTGCCAGCAGCCAGGGACTAGCAGACTACGAGCAGTACTTC. Protein product: CASSQGLADYEQYF.

This chain connects TRBV18 to TRBJ2-5, with 7 bases aligning to TRBD1. In germline, CDR1 is KGHSH, CDR2 LQKENI. CDR3 length: 14 residues. Losses at the gene ends were 2 bases for V and 3 bases for J; bases not matched to a gene: 3. CDR3 bases: TGTGCCAGCTCACCAAGGCAGGGGGAAGAGACCCAGTACTTC. As protein: CASSPRQGEETQYF.

The V gene is TRBV5-6, the J gene TRBJ1-1, with TRBD1 identical over 7 bases. The V and J ends lost 3 bases and 0 bases, in that order; junction bases with no gene match: 5. The germline gives CDR1 SGHDT, CDR2 YYEEEE. The CDR3 loop spans 15 amino acids. The CDR3, as DNA: TGTGCCAGCAGCTGGGCGACAGGGATGAACACTGAAGCTTTCTTT. This gives the protein CASSWATGMNTEAFF.

The V and J genes are TRBV14 and TRBJ2-3, with D perhaps TRBD1 (6 bases). V was clipped by 3 bases and J by 5 bases, with 21 bases between them. Germline CDR1 SGHDN, CDR2 FVKESK. The CDR3 length is 17 residues. CDR3 loop: CASSHTSVGTPQDTQYF. CDR3 coding DNA: TGTGCCAGCAGCCATACAAGTGTCGGGACACCACAAGATACGCAGTATTTT.

The chain couples TRBV7-9 to TRBJ1-2; D is perhaps TRBD1 (6 bases). Germline V gene sequence: CDR1 SEHNR, CDR2 FQNEAQ (reference sequence). The CDR3 is 16 residues long. Trimming removed 4 bases at V and 5 bases at J, with 20 bases between. The CDR3 sequence: CASSSGGGAGGYGYTF. The CDR3 nucleotides are TGTGCCAGCAGCTCCGGAGGGGGAGCCGGCGGGTATGGCTACACCTTC.

This chain connects TRBV7-3 to TRBJ2-1; D is uncertain. V lost 0 bases and J 7 bases, leaving 7 bases between the germline ends. The CDR3 consists of 13 residues. Germline values: CDR1 SGHTA, CDR2 FQGTGA. The CDR3 protein is CASSLTSFNEQFF. The CDR3 DNA sequence: TGTGCCAGCAGCTTAACTTCCTTTAATGAGCAGTTCTTC.

The V call is TRBV10-3, the J call TRBJ2-2, with 7 bases matching TRBD2. CDR3 length: 15 residues. J was trimmed by 5 bases and V by 6 bases; bases with no gene match: 9. Germline loops: CDR1 ENHRY, CDR2 SYGVKD. This CDR3 is CAISVGLVKTGELFF. The CDR3 region has the DNA TGTGCCATCAGCGTTGGACTAGTTAAAACCGGGGAGCTGTTTTTT.

This clone showed up just once. The J gene is TRBJ2-3, the V gene TRBV6-6, with D tentatively TRBD2 (6 bases). V lost 1 base to trimming and J lost 3 bases, with 11 bases between them. Looked up from germline, CDR1 is MNHNY and CDR2 is SVGAGI (reference sequence). CDR3 length: 15 residues. Here the CDR3 reads CASSYWGLKTDTQYF. The CDR3, as DNA: TGTGCCAGCAGTTACTGGGGACTCAAAACAGATACGCAGTATTTT.

CDR3 protein: CASSLSGRDSGANVLTF. The CDR3 nucleotides read TGTGCCAGCAGTCTTAGCGGGAGAGACTCTGGGGCCAACGTCCTGACTTTC. V usage is TRBV28 and J usage is TRBJ2-6, with 9 bases aligning to TRBD2. Trimming at V came to 5 bases and at J to 0 bases, leaving 5 bases not matched to a gene. The CDR3 extends over 17 amino acids. The V gene's germline CDR1 is MDHEN and CDR2 SYDVKM. Full variable domain (remainder filled in from reference TRBV28 and TRBJ2-6): DVKVTQSSRYLVKRTGEKVFLECVQDMDHENMFWYRQDPGLGLRLIYFSYDVKMKEKGDIPEGYSVSREKKERFSLILESASTNQTSMYLCASSLSGRDSGANVLTFGAGSRLTVL.

This sequence joins TRBV27 and TRBJ1-1; 7 bases are shared with TRBD1. CDR3 length: 15 amino acids. Trimming took 5 bases from V and 2 from J; bases not matched to a gene: 8. Germline V gives CDR1 MNHEY, CDR2 SMNVEV (reference sequence). The chain's CDR3 is CASSRVGQVNTEAFF. CDR3 coding DNA: TGTGCCAGCAGTCGAGTCGGACAGGTCAACACTGAAGCTTTCTTT.

The chain is built from TRBV13 and TRBJ2-1, with 9 bases fitting TRBD2. CDR3 length equals 15 residues. Germline CDR1 is PRHDT and CDR2 is FYEKMQ (reference sequence). V lost 2 bases and J lost 8; bases outside the gene matches: 7. This CDR3 reads CASSLRLAGPYEQFF. The CDR3 DNA follows: TGTGCCAGCAGCTTAAGGCTAGCGGGACCGTATGAGCAGTTCTTC.

This chain uses TRBV7-9 with TRBJ2-2; 12 bases line up with TRBD2. Per germline, CDR1 SEHNR and CDR2 FQNEAQ (reference sequence). The CDR3 extends over 17 amino acids. V lost 2 bases to trimming and J lost 1 base; unmatched junction nucleotides: 2. The CDR3 DNA reads TGTGCCAGCAGCTTACCACTAGCGGGAGGGAACACCGGGGAGCTGTTTTTT. It codes for CASSLPLAGGNTGELFF. Variable domain in full (rest from reference TRBV7-9 and TRBJ2-2): DTGVSQNPRHKITKRGQNVTFRCDPISEHNRLYWYRQTLGQGPEFLTYFQNEAQLEKSRLLSDRFSAERPKGSFSTLEIQRTEQGDSAMYLCASSLPLAGGNTGELFFGEGSRLTVL.

The rearrangement uses TRBV19 and TRBJ2-5; no clear D. Germline V lookup: CDR1 LNHDA, CDR2 SQIVND (reference sequence). The CDR3 sequence is 16 residues long. V lost 3 bases and J lost 2, with 16 bases in between. CDR3: CASSMVPEATQETQYF. The CDR3 DNA follows: TGTGCCAGTAGTATGGTGCCGGAAGCTACTCAAGAGACCCAGTACTTC.